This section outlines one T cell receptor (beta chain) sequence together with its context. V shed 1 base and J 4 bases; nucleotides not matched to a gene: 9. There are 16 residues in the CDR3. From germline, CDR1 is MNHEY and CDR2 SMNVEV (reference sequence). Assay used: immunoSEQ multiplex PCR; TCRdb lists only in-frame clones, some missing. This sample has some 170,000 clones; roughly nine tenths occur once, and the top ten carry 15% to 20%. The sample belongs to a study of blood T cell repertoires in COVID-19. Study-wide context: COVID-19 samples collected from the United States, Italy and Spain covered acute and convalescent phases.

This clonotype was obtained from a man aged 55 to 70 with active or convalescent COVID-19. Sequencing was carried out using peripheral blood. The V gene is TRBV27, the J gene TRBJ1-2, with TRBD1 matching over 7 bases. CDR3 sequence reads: CASSLYSGGGIYGYTF. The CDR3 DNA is TGTGCCAGCAGTTTATATTCAGGAGGGGGCATCTATGGCTACACCTTC.